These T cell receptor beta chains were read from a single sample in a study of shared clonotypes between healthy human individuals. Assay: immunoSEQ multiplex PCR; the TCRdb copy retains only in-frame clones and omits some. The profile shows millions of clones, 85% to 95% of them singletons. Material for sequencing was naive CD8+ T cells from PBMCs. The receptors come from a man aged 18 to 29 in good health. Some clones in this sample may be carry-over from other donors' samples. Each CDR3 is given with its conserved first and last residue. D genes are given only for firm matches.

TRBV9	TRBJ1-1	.	TGTGCCAGCAGTACAATGAACACTGAAGCTTTCTTT	CASSTMNTEAFF
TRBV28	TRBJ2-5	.	TGTGCCAGCACCTCCGGGACTTTCCAAGAGACCCAGTACTTC	CASTSGTFQETQYF
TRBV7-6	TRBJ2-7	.	TGTGCCAGCAGCTTATCCGCGCAAGACTACGAGCAGTACTTC	CASSLSAQDYEQYF
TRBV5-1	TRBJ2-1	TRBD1	TGCGCCAGCAGCCCGGGACAGAATGAGCAGTTCTTC	CASSPGQNEQFF
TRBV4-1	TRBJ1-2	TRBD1	TGCGCCAGCAGCCAAGTGGTTCGGACAGGGCATGGCTACACCTTC	CASSQVVRTGHGYTF
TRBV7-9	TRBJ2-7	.	TGTGCCAGCAGTTCCTCCCCAGGGAGTAGTTCTTACGAGCAGTACTTC	CASSSSPGSSSYEQYF
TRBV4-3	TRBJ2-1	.	TGCGCCAGCAGCCAAGACACGAGCTCCTACAATGAGCAGTTCTTC	CASSQDTSSYNEQFF
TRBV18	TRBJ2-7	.	TGTGCCAGCTCACCGACTCGATGGCAGTATGGCTACGAGCAGTACTTC	CASSPTRWQYGYEQYF
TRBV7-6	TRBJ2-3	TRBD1	TGTGCCAGCAGCTCTACGACAGGGGAGAGAGGAACAGATACGCAGTATTTT	CASSSTTGERGTDTQYF
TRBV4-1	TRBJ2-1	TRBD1	TGCGCCAGCAGGGCACAGGGGGGTAATGAGCAGTTCTTC	CASRAQGGNEQFF
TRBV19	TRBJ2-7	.	TGTGCCAGTAGTATAGCTGGTAGGGGCTCCTACGAGCAGTACTTC	CASSIAGRGSYEQYF
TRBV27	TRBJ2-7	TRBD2	TGTGCCAGCAGTTTATACCGGGGGGCCTACGAGCAGTACTTC	CASSLYRGAYEQYF
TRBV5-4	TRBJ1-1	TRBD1	TGTGCCAGCAGCTTGAGGGGACAGCAGAACACTGAAGCTTTCTTT	CASSLRGQQNTEAFF
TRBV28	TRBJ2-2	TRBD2	TGTGCCAGCTGCTTACTAGCGGGGAACACCGGGGAGCTGTTTTTT	CASCLLAGNTGELFF
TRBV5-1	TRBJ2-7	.	TGCGCCAGCAGCTCGACAGATAGCTCCTACGAGCAGTACTTC	CASSSTDSSYEQYF
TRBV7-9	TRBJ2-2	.	TGTGCCAGCAGCTCTACAGGGCGCCCCGGGGAGCTGTTTTTT	CASSSTGRPGELFF
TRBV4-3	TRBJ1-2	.	TGCGCCAGCAGCCAAGATTCCATCCCGGGGACAAGCGGTGGCTACACCTTC	CASSQDSIPGTSGGYTF
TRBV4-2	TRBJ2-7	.	TGTGCCAGCAGCCAAGTAATTTACGGGAGTGGGTACGAGCAGTACTTC	CASSQVIYGSGYEQYF
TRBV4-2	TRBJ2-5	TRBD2	TGTGCCAGCAGCCAAGAGACTAGCGGGAGCCAAGAGACCCAGTACTTC	CASSQETSGSQETQYF
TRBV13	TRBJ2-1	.	TGTGCCAGCAGTCTAGAAAGCGAGAATGAGCAGTTCTTC	CASSLESENEQFF
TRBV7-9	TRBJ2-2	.	TGTGCCAGCAGCCCTACTATCGCTAACACCGGGGAGCTGTTTTTT	CASSPTIANTGELFF
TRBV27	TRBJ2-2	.	TGTGCCACAGGACAGCCCTGGGTCACCGGGGAGCTGTTTTTT	CATGQPWVTGELFF
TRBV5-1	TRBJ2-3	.	TGCGCCAGCAGCTTGGGAGGGGTAAGCACAGATACGCAGTATTTT	CASSLGGVSTDTQYF
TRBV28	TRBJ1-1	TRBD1	TGTGCCAGCAGGGGGACAGGGCCGAACACTGAAGCTTTCTTT	CASRGTGPNTEAFF
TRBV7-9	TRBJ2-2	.	TGTGCAGACGGGACCTTGAACACCGGGGAGCTGTTTTTT	CADGTLNTGELFF
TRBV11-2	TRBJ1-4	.	TGTGCCAGCAGCTTAGCCCCCCCCGGCCTTAATGAAAAACTGTTTTTT	CASSLAPPGLNEKLFF
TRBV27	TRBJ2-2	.	TGTGCCAGCAGTTTATCGTACGGGGAAGGGTGGTTTGGCGGGGAGCTGTTTTTT	CASSLSYGEGWFGGELFF
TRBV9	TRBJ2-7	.	TGTGCCAGCAGCCAGGGGTACGAGCAGTACTTC	CASSQGYEQYF
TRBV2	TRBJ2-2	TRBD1	TGTGCCAGCAGTGAAGCGCGGGCAGGGGGCCTCTCCGGGGAGCTGTTTTTT	CASSEARAGGLSGELFF